This T cell receptor (beta chain) is from a study of shared clonotypes between healthy human individuals. Trimming cost V 4 bases and J 0 bases; bases outside gene matches: 12. The CDR3 consists of 17 residues. CDR1 SGHRS and CDR2 YFSETQ come from the germline V gene. Comment on this clone: As yet, its antigen is unknown.

Notes on the study in general: As a rule, naive subsets had a larger estimated richness than memory subsets. Generation probabilities of non-shared clonotypes were lower (relative to those shared by all four donors). A few donors shared approximately 5% of their naive CD4 clonotypes.

TCRdb keeps only in-frame clones here, not all; method: immunoSEQ multiplex PCR. The sample shows some 2.4 million clones, approximately 93% of them seen only once. The chain is built from TRBV5-1 and TRBJ1-1, with 7 positions matching TRBD1. Specimen: naive CD4+ T cells from PBMCs. The subset was: CD45RA+ positively selected. The TCR was taken from a man younger than 30 in good health. Some clones in this sample may be carry-over from other donors' samples. Here the CDR3 reads CASSIQGGAAMNTEAFF. In DNA form, the CDR3 reads TGCGCCAGCAGCATCCAAGGGGGCGCAGCTATGAACACTGAAGCTTTCTTT.